This passage covers 19 T cell receptor beta chains from one sample sequenced in a study of OX40 agonist ivuxolimab in advanced cancers. Library generation was performed with the immunoSEQ multiplex PCR assay. In TCRdb, the immuneACCESS table is reduced to in-frame sequences with V and J assigned. These tables do not hold every clone; where another copy was compared, an unresolved V gene accounts for under half, and the others remain unexplained. This sample gives under 70,000 clones in total; approximately 90% of them show up just once. The ten largest clones capture roughly 10% of the sample. The sample here was CD4+ or CD8+ T cells sorted from blood, taken in a trial of the OX40 agonist ivuxolimab. These receptors were obtained from an adult with an advanced solid tumor such as melanoma, head and neck, liver or kidney cancer.

The chain carries TRBV11-2 and TRBJ2-3; TRBD1 agrees at 9 bases. Germline assignment: CDR1 SGHAT and CDR2 FQNNGV. CDR3 length: 15 residues. The J segment lost 1 base and the V segment lost 5 bases, leaving 4 bases of the junction unmatched. The DNA for the CDR3 is TGTGCCAGCAGCCCTCGGACAGGGGGCACAGATACGCAGTATTTT. This gives the protein CASSPRTGGTDTQYF.

The J gene is TRBJ2-5, the V gene TRBV5-6; D ambiguous. In germline, CDR1 is SGHDT, CDR2 YYEEEE. The CDR3 has 13 amino acids. V lost 1 base, J lost 5 bases, and 9 bases lay in between. DNA of the CDR3: TGTGCCAGCAGCTTGAAAGGTTCGGAGACCCAGTACTTC. It codes for CASSLKGSETQYF.

The chain carries TRBV12-5 and TRBJ1-4, with 8 bases aligning to TRBD1. The CDR3 spans 17 residues. Germline assignment: CDR1 LGHNT and CDR2 FRNRAP. V lost 4 bases to trimming and J lost 3 bases; unmatched junction nucleotides: 10. The CDR3 loop is CASGCSAYRGANEKLFF. The DNA of the CDR3 is TGTGCTAGTGGTTGCTCTGCCTACAGGGGGGCTAATGAAAAACTGTTTTTT.

This clone was observed a few times. The chain employs TRBV7-2 and TRBJ1-2; 8 bases agree with TRBD1. Germline assignment: CDR1 SGHTA and CDR2 FQGNSA. V lost 0 bases, J lost 4 bases, and 4 bases stayed unmatched. The CDR3 consists of 15 residues. CDR3 sequence reads: CASSLAPGQAYGYTF. The CDR3, as DNA: TGTGCCAGCAGCTTAGCACCGGGACAGGCCTATGGCTACACCTTC.

The chain carries TRBV7-9 and TRBJ2-6; weak D call: TRBD1 (6 bases). V lost 1 base and J 2 bases, leaving 9 bases between the germline ends. This CDR3 comprises 16 residues. The germline V gene has CDR1 SEHNR and CDR2 FQNEAQ (reference sequence). The CDR3 protein is CASSLGQAPGANVLTF. The DNA for the CDR3 is TGTGCCAGCAGCTTAGGACAGGCCCCTGGGGCCAACGTCCTGACTTTC.

The chain uses TRBV28 and TRBJ1-2; unclear D gene. Germline V gene data show CDR1 as MDHEN and CDR2 as SYDVKM. The CDR3 is 13 amino acids. V was cut by 2 bases and J by 5 bases, with 9 bases left in between. The CDR3 sequence: CASSLLAGYGYTF. The CDR3 DNA reads TGTGCCAGCAGTTTACTGGCGGGATATGGCTACACCTTC.

The rearrangement joins TRBV5-1 to TRBJ2-1; 10 bases fit TRBD2. The CDR3 is 15 amino acids. V was pared by 4 bases and J by 8 bases, with 9 bases of the junction left unmatched. Germline V lookup: CDR1 SGHRS, CDR2 YFSETQ. The CDR3 protein is CASSTPHGTSDEQFF. In DNA, the CDR3 is TGCGCCAGCAGCACCCCGCACGGGACTAGCGATGAGCAGTTCTTC.

The V call is TRBV15, the J call TRBJ2-7; 8 positions match TRBD1. The CDR3 runs to 15 residues. J lost 5 bases, V lost 5 bases, and 11 bases had no gene match. Germline CDR1 LNHNV, CDR2 YYDKDF (reference sequence). CDR3 DNA: TGTGCCACCAGCCGACGACAGGGGAAAATCGACGAGCAGTACTTC. Amino acid sequence: CATSRRQGKIDEQYF.

The DNA for the CDR3 is TGTGCCAGTTCTAAATACCCCTTGGGCACTGAAGCTTTCTTT. Its translation: CASSKYPLGTEAFF. The chain employs TRBV19 and TRBJ1-1, with D unresolved. Germline lookup yields CDR1 LNHDA and CDR2 SQIVND (reference sequence). The CDR3 runs to 14 residues. The V gene lost 8 bases and the J gene lost 4 bases, with 17 bases spanning the gap.

This clone has a single count. J is TRBJ1-2 and V is TRBV2; D not resolved. This CDR3 is 12 amino acids long. CDR1 and CDR2 (germline): SNHLY, FYNNEI. Between the trimmed V and J ends, which lost 5 bases and 7 bases, there was a span of 11 bases. The DNA for the CDR3 is TGTGCCAGCAGTCGAGGACTGGGTGGCTACACCTTC. It yields the protein CASSRGLGGYTF.

V usage is TRBV4-2 and J usage is TRBJ2-3; D gene unclear. From germline, CDR1 is LGHNA and CDR2 YNFKEQ. V was trimmed by 4 bases and J by 6 bases, leaving 14 bases between them. This CDR3 is built from 14 residues. This CDR3 is CASSPLVQTDTQYF. CDR3 nucleotides: TGTGCCAGCAGCCCGCTAGTGCAAACGGATACGCAGTATTTT.

This clone appeared a single time. The CDR3 DNA sequence: TGTGCCAGCAGCGCGGGACAGGGCGGCGGGGAGCTGTTTTTT. Amino acid sequence: CASSAGQGGGELFF. This chain links TRBV2 with TRBJ2-2, with 9 bases that match TRBD1. J lost 7 bases, V lost 6 bases, and 6 bases had no gene match. Germline V CDR1 and CDR2: SNHLY, FYNNEI. CDR3 length: 14 residues.

V usage is TRBV5-1 and J usage is TRBJ1-5; D not certain. Germline loops: CDR1 SGHRS, CDR2 YFSETQ. This CDR3 is built from 13 residues. V was pared by 2 bases and J by 4 bases, with 7 bases between. CDR3 bases: TGCGCCAGCAGCTTTGCCGGTAATCAGCCCCAGCATTTT. It codes for CASSFAGNQPQHF.

The J gene is TRBJ2-5, the V gene TRBV5-1; 9 nucleotides line up with TRBD1. Germline V gene data show CDR1 as SGHRS and CDR2 as YFSETQ. The CDR3 consists of 15 residues. Germline trimming cut 4 bases from V and 1 base from J; bases unmatched to any gene: 5. The CDR3 DNA reads TGCGCCAGCAGCACACGGACAGGGGCCCAAGAGACCCAGTACTTC. Amino acids: CASSTRTGAQETQYF.

V usage is TRBV11-2 and J usage is TRBJ2-7; D is uncertain. The germline CDR1 and CDR2 sequences are SGHAT and FQNNGV. V lost 2 bases and J lost 3, with 14 bases in between. The CDR3 extends over 15 amino acids. The CDR3 nucleotides are TGTGCCAGCAGCTTAATCCGAAACCGAGGCTACGAGCAGTACTTC. This encodes CASSLIRNRGYEQYF.

This chain joins TRBV5-8 and TRBJ1-2; D gene unclear. The germline CDR1 and CDR2 sequences are SGHTS and YDEGEE. This CDR3 has 13 amino acids. Trimming stripped 4 bases from V and 1 base from J, with 8 bases between. Here the CDR3 DNA reads TGTGCCAGCAGCAGGACCAATAACTATGGCTACACCTTC. The encoded protein is CASSRTNNYGYTF.

The chain recombines TRBV28 with TRBJ2-2; 10 nucleotides align to TRBD2. The trim removed 6 bases at V and 8 bases at J, leaving 12 bases unmatched. Germline V lookup: CDR1 MDHEN, CDR2 SYDVKM. The CDR3 extends over 16 amino acids. The CDR3 sequence: CASRSLAGAARGELFF. CDR3 DNA: TGTGCCAGCAGGTCTCTAGCGGGGGCTGCGAGAGGGGAGCTGTTTTTT.

This chain connects TRBV29-1 to TRBJ2-7; D may be TRBD1 or TRBD2 (5 bases each). The V end was cut by 4 bases, the J end by 7 bases, with 17 bases between. The CDR3 has 13 residues. Germline loops: CDR1 SQVTM, CDR2 ANQGSEA. As DNA, the CDR3 is TGCAGCGTTGCAGGGACCCAGCGAGGGGAGCAGTACTTC. Protein product: CSVAGTQRGEQYF.

This sequence joins TRBV12-1 and TRBJ2-1; the table's D call, TRBD2, has no DNA check behind it. TRBV12-1 is shown as a pseudogene. The CDR3 is 14 residues long. CDR3: CASSLVSRSNEQFF. The CDR3 nucleotides are TGTGCCAGCAGCTTGGTCTCGAGGAGCAATGAGCAGTTCTTC.